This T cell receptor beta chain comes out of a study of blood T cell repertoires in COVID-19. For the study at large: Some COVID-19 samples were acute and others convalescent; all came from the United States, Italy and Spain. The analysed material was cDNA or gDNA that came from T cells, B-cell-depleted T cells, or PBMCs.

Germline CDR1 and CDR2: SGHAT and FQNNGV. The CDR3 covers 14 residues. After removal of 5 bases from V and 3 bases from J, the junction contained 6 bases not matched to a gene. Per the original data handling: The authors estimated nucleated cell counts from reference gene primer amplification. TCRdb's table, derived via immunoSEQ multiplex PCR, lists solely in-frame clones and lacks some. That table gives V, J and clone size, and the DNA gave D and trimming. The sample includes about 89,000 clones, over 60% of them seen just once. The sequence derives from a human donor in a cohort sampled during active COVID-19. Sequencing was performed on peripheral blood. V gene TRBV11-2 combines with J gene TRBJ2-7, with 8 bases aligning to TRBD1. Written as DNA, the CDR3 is TGTGCCAGCAGCGACGGGACAGGCCTCTACGAGCAGTACTTC. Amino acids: CASSDGTGLYEQYF.